The 2 T cell receptor beta chains reported below all come from one sample, sequenced in a study of control samples from healthy donors and cancer patients. Clones were read by immunoSEQ multiplex PCR, and TCRdb kept only the in-frame ones, dropping some. The sample has 80,000 to 100,000 clones; approximately 92% are singletons. Sequenced: blood. The receptor source for this set is a human donor in good health. The donor label of this sample is uncertain.

The V call is TRBV30, the J call TRBJ1-5; D is uncertain. Deletions cut 0 bases from V and 6 bases from J, with 18 bases between. The CDR3 has 16 residues. Germline V gene sequence: CDR1 GTSNPN, CDR2 SVGIG (reference sequence). DNA for the CDR3: TGTGCCTGGAGTGTAACCTTGTTGGGTACGGCTCAGCCCCAGCATTTT. It is translated as CAWSVTLLGTAQPQHF.

V usage is TRBV27 and J usage is TRBJ1-2; 7 bases are a match to TRBD1. V lost 5 bases and J lost 0; bases outside the gene matches: 3. The CDR3 consists of 14 residues. Germline V CDR1 and CDR2: MNHEY, SMNVEV (reference sequence). CDR3 in DNA: TGTGCCAGCAGTCCCCAGGGGGCTAACTATGGCTACACCTTC. Residues: CASSPQGANYGYTF.